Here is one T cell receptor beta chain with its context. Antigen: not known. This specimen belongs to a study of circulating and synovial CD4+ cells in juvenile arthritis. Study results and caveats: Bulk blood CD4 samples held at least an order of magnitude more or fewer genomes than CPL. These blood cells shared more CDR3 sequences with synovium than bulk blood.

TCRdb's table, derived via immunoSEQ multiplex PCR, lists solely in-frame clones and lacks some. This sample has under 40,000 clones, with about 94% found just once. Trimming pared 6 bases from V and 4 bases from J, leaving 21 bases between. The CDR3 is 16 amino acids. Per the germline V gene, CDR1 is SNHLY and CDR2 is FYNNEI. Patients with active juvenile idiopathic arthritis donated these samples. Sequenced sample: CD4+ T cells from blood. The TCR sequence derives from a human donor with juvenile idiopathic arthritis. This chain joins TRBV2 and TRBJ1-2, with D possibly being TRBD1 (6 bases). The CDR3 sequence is CASRGLKDSRIYGYTF. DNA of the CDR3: TGTGCCAGCAGGGGACTAAAGGACAGTCGGATCTATGGCTACACCTTC. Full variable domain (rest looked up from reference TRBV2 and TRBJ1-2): EPEVTQTPSHQVTQMGQEVILRCVPISNHLYFYWYRQILGQKVEFLVSFYNNEISEKSEIFDDQFSVERPDGSNFTLKIRSTKLEDSAMYFCASRGLKDSRIYGYTFGSGTRLTVV.